This record covers a single T cell receptor beta chain. In the source study's methods: Amplification of reference gene primers provided the estimated nucleated cell counts. Clones were read by immunoSEQ multiplex PCR, and TCRdb kept only the in-frame ones, dropping some. V, J and clone size reflect that table, while D and trimming were determined from the DNA. The data hold 150,000 to 200,000 clones, with around 85% observed a single time. These data are taken from a study of blood T cell repertoires in COVID-19. Background on the study: The samples span acute and convalescent COVID-19 from the United States, Italy and Spain. PBMCs, B-cell-depleted T cells, or T cells were the source of the cDNA or gDNA that made up the material.

Trimming took off 1 base at V and 8 bases at J, with 12 bases between the two ends. This CDR3 is 14 amino acids long. CDR1 and CDR2 from the germline V gene are LGHDT and YNNKEL (reference sequence). The clonotype was recovered from a human donor with acute or convalescent COVID-19. The donor label of this sample is uncertain. The sample consisted of peripheral blood. The V gene is TRBV3-1 (or the pseudogene TRBV3-2), the J gene TRBJ1-5; no clear D gene. CDR3 region: CASSQGSGYKPQHF. In DNA, the CDR3 is TGTGCCAGCAGCCAAGGATCGGGGTATAAGCCCCAGCATTTT.